This T cell receptor beta chain was found in a study of glioma-infiltrating T cells after dendritic cell vaccination. About the study: Patients had newly diagnosed or recurrent glioblastoma and received dendritic cell vaccines. Autologous tumor lysate was loaded overnight onto monocyte-derived dendritic cells grown about 7 days with IL-4 and GM-CSF.

The PCR used 60 V beta and 13 J beta primers. Using immunoSEQ multiplex PCR, the repertoire was profiled, and TCRdb retains in-frame clones only, with some absent. This repertoire shows about 21,000 clones, less than 85% found once; its top ten account for roughly 35%. The length of the CDR3 is 16 residues. The ends lost 3 bases at V and 5 bases at J; junction bases unmatched: 7. CDR1 is MNHNS and CDR2 is SASEGT in the germline V gene. Sequencing was performed on blood, taken before dendritic cell vaccination. The sequence derives from a human donor with glioblastoma. The chain uses TRBV6-1 and TRBJ2-5; 12 bases agree with TRBD1. The CDR3 spells CASSERDRGQRETQYF. CDR3 in DNA: TGTGCCAGCAGTGAGAGGGACAGGGGGCAGAGGGAGACCCAGTACTTC.